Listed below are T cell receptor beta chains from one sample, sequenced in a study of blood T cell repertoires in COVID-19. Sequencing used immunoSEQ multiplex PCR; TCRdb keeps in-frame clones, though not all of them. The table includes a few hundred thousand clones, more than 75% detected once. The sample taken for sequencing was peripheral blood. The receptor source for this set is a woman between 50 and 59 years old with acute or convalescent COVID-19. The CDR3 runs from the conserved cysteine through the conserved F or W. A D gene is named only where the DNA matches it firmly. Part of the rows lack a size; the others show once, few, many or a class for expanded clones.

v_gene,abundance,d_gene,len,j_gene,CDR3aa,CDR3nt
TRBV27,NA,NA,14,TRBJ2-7,CASSLVDNSYEQYF,TGTGCCAGCAGTTTGGTGGACAATTCCTACGAGCAGTACTTC
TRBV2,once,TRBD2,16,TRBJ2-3,CASTPGGLAATDTQYF,TGTGCCAGCACTCCCGGGGGACTAGCGGCCACAGATACGCAGTATTTT
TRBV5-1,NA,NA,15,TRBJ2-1,CASSLAASSYNEQFF,TGCGCCAGCAGCTTGGCCGCCAGCTCCTACAATGAGCAGTTCTTC
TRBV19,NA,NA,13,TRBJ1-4,CATVDRVNEKLFF,TGTGCCACCGTTGACAGAGTTAATGAAAAACTGTTTTTT
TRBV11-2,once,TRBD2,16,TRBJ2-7,CASSRTSGRVPHEQYF,TGTGCCAGCAGTCGGACTAGCGGGAGGGTTCCCCACGAGCAGTACTTC
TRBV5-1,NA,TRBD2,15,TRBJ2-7,CASSSSGRAAYEQYF,TGCGCCAGCAGCTCGAGCGGGAGGGCCGCCTACGAGCAGTACTTC
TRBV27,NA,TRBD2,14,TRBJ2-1,CASSGGTSAYEQFF,TGTGCCAGCAGTGGGGGGACTAGCGCTTATGAGCAGTTCTTC
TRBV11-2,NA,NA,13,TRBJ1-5,CASSAAPGQPQHF,TGTGCCAGCAGCGCAGCCCCGGGACAGCCCCAGCATTTT
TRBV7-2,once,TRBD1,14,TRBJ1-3,CASSSTGAGNTIYF,TGTGCCAGCAGCTCGACAGGGGCTGGAAACACCATATATTTT
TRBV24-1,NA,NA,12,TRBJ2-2,CATNRDTGELFF,TGTGCCACCAACAGAGACACCGGGGAGCTGTTTTTT
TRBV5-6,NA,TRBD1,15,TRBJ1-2,CASSARHRGWDGYTF,TGTGCCAGCAGCGCCAGACACAGGGGATGGGATGGCTACACCTTC
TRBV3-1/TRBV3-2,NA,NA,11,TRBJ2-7,CASSQGTTQYF,TGTGCCAGCAGCCAAGGGACTACGCAGTACTTC
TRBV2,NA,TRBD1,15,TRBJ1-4,CASSEGQGRWEKLFF,TGTGCCAGCAGTGAAGGACAGGGGCGGTGGGAAAAACTGTTTTTT
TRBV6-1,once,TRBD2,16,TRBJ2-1,CASSEAHGTTNNEQFF,TGTGCCAGCAGTGAAGCCCACGGGACTACTAACAATGAGCAGTTCTTC
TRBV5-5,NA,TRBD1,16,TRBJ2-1,CASTPIWGQGDNEQFF,TGTGCCAGCACCCCGATATGGGGACAGGGGGACAATGAGCAGTTCTTC
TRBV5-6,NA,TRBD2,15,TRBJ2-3,CASNMLAGGPDTQYF,TGTGCCAGCAACATGCTAGCGGGAGGTCCAGATACGCAGTATTTT
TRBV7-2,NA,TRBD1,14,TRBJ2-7,CASSPRTGGYEQYF,TGTGCCAGCAGCCCCCGCACAGGGGGTTACGAGCAGTACTTC
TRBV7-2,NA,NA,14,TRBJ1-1,CASSEQSGFTEAFF,TGTGCCAGCAGCGAACAGTCTGGGTTCACTGAAGCTTTCTTT
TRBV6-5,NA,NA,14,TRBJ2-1,CASRQSHSYNEQFF,TGTGCCAGCAGACAGAGCCACTCCTACAATGAGCAGTTCTTC
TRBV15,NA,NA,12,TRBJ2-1,CATSRGSDEQFF,TGTGCCACCAGCAGAGGGTCGGATGAGCAGTTCTTC
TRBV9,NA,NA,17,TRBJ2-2,CASSARVSGSVTGELFF,TGTGCCAGCAGCGCACGCGTCTCGGGGTCAGTCACCGGGGAGCTGTTTTTT
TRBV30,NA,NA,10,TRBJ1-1,CAWAGAVAFF,TGTGCCTGGGCTGGGGCAGTAGCTTTCTTT
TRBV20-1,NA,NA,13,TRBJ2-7,CSASSGSLNEQYF,TGCAGTGCTAGTTCCGGGAGTCTCAACGAGCAGTACTTC
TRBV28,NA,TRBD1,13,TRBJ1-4,CATRQGVVEKLFF,TGTGCCACGCGACAGGGGGTGGTTGAAAAACTGTTTTTT
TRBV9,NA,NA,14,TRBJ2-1,CASSVAGQNNEQFF,TGTGCCAGCAGCGTAGCTGGACAGAACAATGAGCAGTTCTTC
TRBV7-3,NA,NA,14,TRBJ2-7,CASSLTSDRGPQYF,TGTGCCAGCAGCTTAACTTCAGACCGTGGGCCGCAGTACTTC
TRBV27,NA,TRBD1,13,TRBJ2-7,CASSQQGAYEQYF,TGTGCCAGCAGCCAGCAGGGGGCCTACGAGCAGTACTTC
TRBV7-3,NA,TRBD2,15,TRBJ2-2,CASSWGTSGSGELFF,TGTGCCAGCAGCTGGGGGACTAGCGGAAGCGGGGAGCTGTTTTTT
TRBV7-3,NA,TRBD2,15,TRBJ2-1,CASSLSLAGGNEQFF,TGTGCCAGCAGCTTGAGTCTAGCGGGAGGGAATGAGCAGTTCTTC
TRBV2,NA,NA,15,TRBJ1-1,CASSEVLGGMTEAFF,TGTGCCAGCAGTGAAGTGTTGGGGGGAATGACTGAAGCTTTCTTT
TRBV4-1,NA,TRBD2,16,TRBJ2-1,CASSQEWREGQSEQFF,TGCGCCAGCAGCCAAGAGTGGCGGGAGGGCCAAAGTGAGCAGTTCTTC
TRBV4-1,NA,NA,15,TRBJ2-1,CASSMTGSSYNEQFF,TGCGCCAGCAGCATGACAGGCAGCTCCTACAATGAGCAGTTCTTC